Listed below are T cell receptor beta chains from one sample, sequenced in a study of blood T cells in healthy people across ages. TCRdb used MiXCR to reprocess the 5' RACE reads, holding one entry per CDR3 protein. This sample has around 1.7 million distinct CDR3 sequences; roughly 27% occur once, and the top ten carry around 7.7%. Sequencing was performed on blood. Receptors were obtained from a woman aged 30 to 39 in good health. CDR3s include the opening cysteine and the closing phenylalanine or tryptophan. The D gene is left open where the match is weak. A clone size is listed for some rows: how often the clone was seen (once, few, many), or a class if it is expanded.

>TRBD1|TRBV12-3/TRBV12-4|few|TRBJ2-5
TGTGCCAGCAGCCGAGGACAGGGGGCACTTGAGACCCAGTACTTC
CASSRGQGALETQYF
>NA|TRBV6-5|many|TRBJ2-7
TGTGCCAGCAGTTACGGGGACGGATCCTACGAGCAGTACTTC
CASSYGDGSYEQYF
>NA|TRBV4-2|few|TRBJ2-4
TGTGCCAGCAGCCAAGAGGCAGGTATCGCCAAAAACATTCAGTACTTC
CASSQEAGIAKNIQYF
>NA|TRBV20-1|few|TRBJ2-7
TGCAGTGCTAGAGCATTTCCGGGGGAATACGAGCAGTACTTC
CSARAFPGEYEQYF
>NA|TRBV7-9|NA|TRBJ2-7
TGTGCCAGCGGCTATACTAACTCCTACGAGCAGTACTTC
CASGYTNSYEQYF
>TRBD2|TRBV6-5|many|TRBJ2-7
TGTGCCAGCAGTTACTCGAATCTAGCGGGGGACTACGAGCAGTACTTC
CASSYSNLAGDYEQYF
>NA|TRBV12-3/TRBV12-4|few|TRBJ1-2
TGTGCCAGCAGTTTCGAGCAGATCGACACCTATGGCTACACCTTC
CASSFEQIDTYGYTF
>NA|TRBV30|few|TRBJ2-1
TGTGCCTGGGACCCGACGGGCTTCAATGAGCAGTTCTTC
CAWDPTGFNEQFF
>NA|TRBV7-2|many|TRBJ2-3
TGTGCCAGCAGCCCTCAACACAGCACAGATACGCAGTATTTT
CASSPQHSTDTQYF
>NA|TRBV29-1|NA|TRBJ2-5
TGCAGCGTTGACAGGGGGGCCGGCGATGAGCAGTACTTC
CSVDRGAGDEQYF
>TRBD1|TRBV20-1|NA|TRBJ1-1
TGCAGTGCCAAGGGACAGGGGTCTTCTGGTTTCTTT
CSAKGQGSSGFF
>TRBD1|TRBV25-1|many|TRBJ2-5
TGTGCCAGCAGTGAAGCAGGGGGAGAGACCCAGTACTTC
CASSEAGGETQYF
>NA|TRBV15|few|TRBJ1-2
TGTGCCACCAGCAGAGCCACAGACAGCTATGGCTACACCTTC
CATSRATDSYGYTF
>NA|TRBV20-1|few|TRBJ2-7
TGCAGTGCTAGAGATGTTCAGAATTCGTACGAGCAGTACTTC
CSARDVQNSYEQYF
>TRBD2|TRBV11-2|many|TRBJ2-5
TGTGCCAGCAGCTTAGGGCGGCGGGGGAACCAAGAGACCCAGTACTTC
CASSLGRRGNQETQYF
>TRBD2|TRBV6-2/TRBV6-3|many|TRBJ2-7
TGTGCCAGCAGTTACTTTAGCGGGATGAGCTCCTACGAGCAGTACTTC
CASSYFSGMSSYEQYF
>NA|TRBV12-3/TRBV12-4|few|TRBJ2-1
TGTGCCAGCAGTTTAGCGGCGGGGGCACAGAATGAGCAGTTCTTC
CASSLAAGAQNEQFF
>NA|TRBV12-3/TRBV12-4|NA|TRBJ1-2
TGTGCCAGCAGTTTAGCGGTGGGTAGGGCGAACTATGGCTACACCTTC
CASSLAVGRANYGYTF
>NA|TRBV4-3|many|TRBJ2-4
TGCGCCAGCAGCCGGACACAAGGCGGCGGAAACATTCAGTACTTC
CASSRTQGGGNIQYF
>NA|TRBV12-3/TRBV12-4|NA|TRBJ2-3
TGTGCCAGCAGTCTCCTCTCCGGAGCGGCCACAGATACGCAGTATTTT
CASSLLSGAATDTQYF
>NA|TRBV7-2|many|TRBJ2-7
TGTGCCAGCAGCAGTGCGGGCCTTAACTACGAGCAGTACTTC
CASSSAGLNYEQYF
>NA|TRBV12-3/TRBV12-4|NA|TRBJ2-7
TGTGCCAGCAGCCCGGGTCTGACCAGGCACGAGCAGTACTTC
CASSPGLTRHEQYF
>NA|TRBV6-2/TRBV6-3|NA|TRBJ2-3
TGTGCCAGCCTCCGGGTTGGGAGCACAGATACGCAGTATTTT
CASLRVGSTDTQYF
>TRBD2|TRBV6-5|NA|TRBJ2-5
TGTGCCAGCAGTGAACTAGCGGGAGTGGAATACGGGCAGTACTTC
CASSELAGVEYGQYF
>NA|TRBV20-1|many|TRBJ2-4
TGCAGTGCCCCCCCACAGGGTCGTGACATTCAGTACTTC
CSAPPQGRDIQYF
>NA|TRBV20-1|NA|TRBJ2-2
TGCAGTGCTAGATTTCTGGAAGCTCCGGAGCTGTTTTTT
CSARFLEAPELFF
>TRBD2|TRBV7-9|many|TRBJ2-1
TGTGCCAGCAGCTTGACTAGCTATAGGGATGAGCAGTTCTTC
CASSLTSYRDEQFF
>NA|TRBV7-9|NA|TRBJ2-6
TGTGCCCGCAGGTCAAAGGTTGCTGGGGCCAACGTCCTGACTTTC
CARRSKVAGANVLTF
>TRBD2|TRBV7-2|NA|TRBJ2-5
TGTGCCAGCAGCTTCCAACTAGCGACCTTCGGAGAGACCCAGTACTTC
CASSFQLATFGETQYF
>NA|TRBV6-5|few|TRBJ1-6
TGTGCCAGCAGTTACTCTGGGGGGCAAAATAATTCACCCCTCCACTTT
CASSYSGGQNNSPLHF
>NA|TRBV21-1|NA|TRBJ2-7
TGTGCCAGCAGCCGGCAGGGCGGGGGAACCCTCTACGAGCAGTACTTC
CASSRQGGGTLYEQYF
>NA|TRBV9|few|TRBJ2-3
TGTGCCAGCAGCGTCACTACCGGACTCCTTACATTGGATACGCAGTATTTT
CASSVTTGLLTLDTQYF
>NA|TRBV5-1|few|TRBJ2-1
TGCGCCAACAGCTGGGGGGTCGGGGTCGATGAGCAGTTCTTC
CANSWGVGVDEQFF